The T cell receptor beta chain described here comes from a study of CD8 T cells in Susac syndrome. V dropped 5 bases and J dropped 6; count of bases not matched to a gene: 4. The CDR3 has 14 amino acids. The V gene's germline CDR1 is SEHNR and CDR2 FQNEAQ (reference sequence). RNA amounts of about 0.5 to 1 ug underwent reverse transcription with random hexamers. TCRdb re-analysed the immunoSEQ multiplex PCR reads in MiXCR, keeping a single row per CDR3 protein. In the table there are about 130,000 distinct CDR3 sequences, around nine tenths of which are singletons. This TCR came from a human donor with multiple sclerosis. Sequencing was done on a sample of CD8+ T cells from PBMCs. V is TRBV7-9 and J is TRBJ1-2; 12 nucleotides agree with TRBD1. CDR3 sequence (DNA): TGTGCCAGCAGCACCGGGACAGGGGGCGATGGCTACACCTTC. As protein: CASSTGTGGDGYTF.